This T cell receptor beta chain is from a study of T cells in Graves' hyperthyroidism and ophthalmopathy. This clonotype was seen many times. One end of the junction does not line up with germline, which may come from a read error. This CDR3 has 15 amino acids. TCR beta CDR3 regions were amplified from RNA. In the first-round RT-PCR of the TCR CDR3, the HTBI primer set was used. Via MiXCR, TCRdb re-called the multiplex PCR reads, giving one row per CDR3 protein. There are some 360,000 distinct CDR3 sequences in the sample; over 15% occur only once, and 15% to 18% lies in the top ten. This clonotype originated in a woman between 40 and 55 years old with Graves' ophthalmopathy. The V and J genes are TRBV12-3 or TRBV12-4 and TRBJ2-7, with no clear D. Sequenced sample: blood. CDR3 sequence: CASSLGPWTTYGQYF. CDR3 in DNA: TGTGCCAGCAGTTTAGGTCCCTGGACCACCTACGGGCAGTACTTC.